One and the same sample provided the 5 T cell receptor beta chains below, sequenced in a study of T cells after yellow fever vaccination. TCRdb itself ran the 5' RACE reads through MiXCR, one entry per CDR3 protein. The sample gives just under 600,000 distinct CDR3 sequences, about 14% of which show up once; over 12% is in the top ten. This material consisted of PBMCs, taken on the day of the yellow fever booster vaccination. The receptors come from a man aged 30 to 39 who received the YFV17D yellow fever vaccine.

This clonotype was seen a few times. This chain links TRBV9 with TRBJ2-7; TRBD1 matches at 11 bases. Per germline, CDR1 SGDLS and CDR2 YYNGEE. The CDR3 has 15 residues. Trimming removed 3 bases from V and 6 bases from J; junction bases left unmatched: 8. The CDR3 reads CASSASGTGGFEQYF. Written as DNA, the CDR3 is TGTGCCAGCAGCGCCTCCGGGACAGGGGGATTCGAGCAGTACTTC. The full variable domain, in which reference TRBV9 and TRBJ2-7 provide the parts outside the CDR3, is DSGVTQTPKHLITATGQRVTLRCSPRSGDLSVYWYQQSLDQGLQFLIQYYNGEERAKGNILERFSAQQFPDLHSELNLSSLELGDSALYFCASSASGTGGFEQYFGPGTRLTVT.

This clonotype was observed many times. The rearrangement uses TRBV6-5 and TRBJ2-7; D not resolved. Germline values: CDR1 MNHEY, CDR2 SVGAGI. V dropped 4 bases and J dropped 4 bases, with 8 bases sitting between them. This CDR3 comprises 12 residues. The CDR3 spells CASSSPYYEQYF. The CDR3 DNA sequence: TGTGCCAGCAGTTCCCCTTATTACGAGCAGTACTTC.

In its sample, this clonotype was seen a few times. The chain is built from TRBV20-1 and TRBJ2-3; TRBD2 matches 7 bases. Trimming cost V 7 bases and J 8 bases; bases outside gene matches: 15. The germline CDR1 and CDR2 sequences are DFQATT and SNEGSKA (reference sequence). This CDR3 is built from 14 residues. CDR3 sequence: CSGAGTTIMGTQYF. The CDR3 region has the DNA TGCAGTGGGGCCGGGACTACCATCATGGGTACGCAGTATTTT.

This clonotype was seen a few times. The chain links TRBV4-3 to TRBJ2-3; the match to TRBD2 covers 9 bases. J was trimmed by 6 bases and V by 0 bases; bases with no gene match: 7. This CDR3 has 16 amino acids. Germline CDR1 LGHNA, CDR2 YSLEER. CDR3 coding DNA: TGCGCCAGCAGCCAAGATGGCGGGAGGGCCTTTGATACGCAGTATTTT. Protein sequence: CASSQDGGRAFDTQYF.

The chain carries TRBV24-1 and TRBJ2-5, with D possibly being TRBD1 or TRBD2 (7 bases each). V was shortened by 4 bases and J by 5 bases, with 16 bases between the two germline ends. Germline V gene data show CDR1 as KGHDR and CDR2 as SFDVKD. This CDR3 has 15 amino acids. CDR3 sequence: CATSEHRGGVETQYF. In DNA, the CDR3 is TGTGCCACCAGTGAACACAGGGGAGGGGTTGAGACCCAGTACTTC.